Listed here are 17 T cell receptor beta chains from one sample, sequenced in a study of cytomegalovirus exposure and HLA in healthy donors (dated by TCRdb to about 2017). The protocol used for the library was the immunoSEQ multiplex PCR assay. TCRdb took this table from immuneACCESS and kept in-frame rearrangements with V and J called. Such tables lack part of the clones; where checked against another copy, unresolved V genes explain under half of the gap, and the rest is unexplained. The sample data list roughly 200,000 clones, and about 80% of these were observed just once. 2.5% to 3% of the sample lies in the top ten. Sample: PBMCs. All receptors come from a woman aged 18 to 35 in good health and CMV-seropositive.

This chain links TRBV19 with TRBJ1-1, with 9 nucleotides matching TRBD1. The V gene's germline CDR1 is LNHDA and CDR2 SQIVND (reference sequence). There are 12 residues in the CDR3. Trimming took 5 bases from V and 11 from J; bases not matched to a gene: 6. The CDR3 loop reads CASSYAGTGAFF. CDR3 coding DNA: TGTGCCAGTAGTTATGCAGGGACAGGGGCTTTCTTT.

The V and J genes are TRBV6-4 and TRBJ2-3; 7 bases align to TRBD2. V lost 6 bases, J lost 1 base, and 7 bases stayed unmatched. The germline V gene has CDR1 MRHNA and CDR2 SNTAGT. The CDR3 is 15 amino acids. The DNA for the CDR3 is TGTGCCAGCAGCAAGGACGCGGGGGGCACAGATACGCAGTATTTT. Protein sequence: CASSKDAGGTDTQYF.

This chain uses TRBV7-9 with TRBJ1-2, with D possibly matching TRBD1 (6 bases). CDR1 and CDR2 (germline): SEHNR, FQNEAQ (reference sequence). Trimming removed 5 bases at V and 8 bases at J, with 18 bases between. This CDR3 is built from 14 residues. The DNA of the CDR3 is TGTGCCAGCAGCCCAATGAACAGGGTTGAAGGCTACACCTTC. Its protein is CASSPMNRVEGYTF.

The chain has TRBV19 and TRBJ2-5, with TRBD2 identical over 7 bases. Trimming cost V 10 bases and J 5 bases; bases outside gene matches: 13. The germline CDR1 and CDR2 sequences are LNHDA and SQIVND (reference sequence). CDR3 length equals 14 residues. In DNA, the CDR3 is TGTGCCACCGAGGGAGGGGCGCGAGGGGAGACCCAGTACTTC. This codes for CATEGGARGETQYF.

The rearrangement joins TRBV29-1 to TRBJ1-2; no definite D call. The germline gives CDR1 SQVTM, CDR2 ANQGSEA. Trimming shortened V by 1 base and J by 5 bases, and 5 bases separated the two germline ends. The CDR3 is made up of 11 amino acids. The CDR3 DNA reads TGCAGCGTTGAAGCAAATTATGGCTACACCTTC. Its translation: CSVEANYGYTF.

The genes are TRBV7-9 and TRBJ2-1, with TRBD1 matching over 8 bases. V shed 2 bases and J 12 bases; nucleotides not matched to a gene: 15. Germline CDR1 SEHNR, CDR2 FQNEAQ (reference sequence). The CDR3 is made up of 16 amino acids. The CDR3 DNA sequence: TGTGCCAGCAGCTTACTACCAACAGGGACAGGCCGTGGGCAGTTCTTC. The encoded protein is CASSLLPTGTGRGQFF.

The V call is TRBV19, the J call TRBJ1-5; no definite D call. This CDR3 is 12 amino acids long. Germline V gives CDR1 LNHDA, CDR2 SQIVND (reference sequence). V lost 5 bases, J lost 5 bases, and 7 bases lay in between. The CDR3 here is CASSLLHQPQHF. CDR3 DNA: TGTGCCAGTAGTCTATTACATCAGCCCCAGCATTTT.

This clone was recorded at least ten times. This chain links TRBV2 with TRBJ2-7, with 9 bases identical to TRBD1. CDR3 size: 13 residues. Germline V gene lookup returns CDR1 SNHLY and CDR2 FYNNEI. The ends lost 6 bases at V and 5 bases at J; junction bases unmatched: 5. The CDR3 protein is CASSGDRDNEQYF. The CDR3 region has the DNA TGTGCCAGCAGCGGGGACAGGGACAACGAGCAGTACTTC.

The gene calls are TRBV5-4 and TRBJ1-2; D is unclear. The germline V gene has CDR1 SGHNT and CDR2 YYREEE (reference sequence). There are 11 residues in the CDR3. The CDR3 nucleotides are TGTGAACTTTCCCGCCCTAAGGGCTACACCTTC. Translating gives CELSRPKGYTF.

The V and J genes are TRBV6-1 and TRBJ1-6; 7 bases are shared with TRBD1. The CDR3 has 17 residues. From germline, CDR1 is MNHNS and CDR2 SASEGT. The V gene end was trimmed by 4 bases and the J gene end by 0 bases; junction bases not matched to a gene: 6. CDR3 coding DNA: TGTGCCAGCAGTGGGAGGAGGGACAGCTCCTATAATTCACCCCTCCACTTT. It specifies CASSGRRDSSYNSPLHF.

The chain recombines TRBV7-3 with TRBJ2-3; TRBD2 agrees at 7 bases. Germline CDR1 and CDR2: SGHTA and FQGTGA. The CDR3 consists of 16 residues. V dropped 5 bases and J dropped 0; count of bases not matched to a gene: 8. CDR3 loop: CASSPISGASTDTQYF. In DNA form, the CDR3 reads TGTGCCAGCAGCCCAATCAGCGGGGCGAGCACAGATACGCAGTATTTT.

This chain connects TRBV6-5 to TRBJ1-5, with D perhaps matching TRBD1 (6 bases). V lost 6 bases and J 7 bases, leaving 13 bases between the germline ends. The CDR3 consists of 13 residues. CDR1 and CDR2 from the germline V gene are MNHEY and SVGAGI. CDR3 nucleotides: TGTGCCAGCAGCCCAGGGGACGGGCAGCCCCAGCATTTT. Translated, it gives CASSPGDGQPQHF.

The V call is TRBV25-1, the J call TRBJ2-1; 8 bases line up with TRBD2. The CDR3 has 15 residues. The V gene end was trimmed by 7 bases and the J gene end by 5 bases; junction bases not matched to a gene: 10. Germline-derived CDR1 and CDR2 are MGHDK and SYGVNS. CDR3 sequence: CASKKGSGANNEQFF. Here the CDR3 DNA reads TGTGCCAGCAAAAAAGGTAGCGGGGCGAACAATGAGCAGTTCTTC. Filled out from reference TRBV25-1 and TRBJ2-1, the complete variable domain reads EADIYQTPRYLVIGTGKKITLECSQTMGHDKMYWYQQDPGMELHLIHYSYGVNSTEKGDLSSESTVSRIRTEHFPLTLESARPSHTSQYLCASKKGSGANNEQFFGPGTRLTVL.

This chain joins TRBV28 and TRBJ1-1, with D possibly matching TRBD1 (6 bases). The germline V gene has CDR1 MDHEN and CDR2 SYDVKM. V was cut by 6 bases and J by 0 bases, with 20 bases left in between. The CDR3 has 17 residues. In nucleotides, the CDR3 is TGTGCCAGCAGCACCAGTTTCCGGGACAAATTGAACACTGAAGCTTTCTTT. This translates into CASSTSFRDKLNTEAFF. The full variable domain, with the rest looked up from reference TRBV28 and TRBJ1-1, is DVKVTQSSRYLVKRTGEKVFLECVQDMDHENMFWYRQDPGLGLRLIYFSYDVKMKEKGDIPEGYSVSREKKERFSLILESASTNQTSMYLCASSTSFRDKLNTEAFFGQGTRLTVV.

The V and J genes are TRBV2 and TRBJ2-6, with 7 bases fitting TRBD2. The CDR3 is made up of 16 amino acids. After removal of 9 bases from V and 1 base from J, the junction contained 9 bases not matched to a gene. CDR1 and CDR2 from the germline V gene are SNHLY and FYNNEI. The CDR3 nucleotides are TGTGCCAGGAGCGCTAGCGGTGGGTCTGGGGCCAACGTCCTGACTTTC. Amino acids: CARSASGGSGANVLTF.

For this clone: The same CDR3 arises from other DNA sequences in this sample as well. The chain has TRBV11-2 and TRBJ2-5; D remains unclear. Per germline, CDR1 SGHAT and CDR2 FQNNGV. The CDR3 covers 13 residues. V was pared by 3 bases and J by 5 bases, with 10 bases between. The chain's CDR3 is CASSFGGRETQYF. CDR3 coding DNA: TGTGCCAGCAGCTTCGGCGGCCGGGAGACCCAGTACTTC.

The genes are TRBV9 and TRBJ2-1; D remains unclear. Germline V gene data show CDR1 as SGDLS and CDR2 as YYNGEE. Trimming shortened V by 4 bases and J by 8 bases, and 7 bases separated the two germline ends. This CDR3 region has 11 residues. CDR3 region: CASSPQDEQFF. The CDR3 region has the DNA TGTGCCAGCAGCCCCCAGGATGAGCAGTTCTTC.